This passage covers 2 T cell receptor beta chains from one sample sequenced in a study of cytomegalovirus exposure and HLA in healthy donors. Amplification used 60 Vbeta primers and 13 Jbeta primers. Profiling relied on immunoSEQ multiplex PCR, and the TCRdb table lists in-frame clones only, not all of them. The sample consists of 250,000 to 350,000 clones, around 86% of them appearing once. Sequencing input: PBMCs. All receptors come from a man aged 40-49 years in good health and CMV-seropositive.

This chain links TRBV5-1 with TRBJ1-1; D uncertain. The CDR3 covers 15 residues. Trimming shortened V by 0 bases and J by 0 bases, and 9 bases separated the two germline ends. Germline V lookup: CDR1 SGHRS, CDR2 YFSETQ. The CDR3, as DNA: TGCGCCAGCAGCTTGGACAGACCTATGAACACTGAAGCTTTCTTT. This translates into CASSLDRPMNTEAFF.

V and J are TRBV7-2 and TRBJ2-7; 15 nucleotides match TRBD2. CDR3 length equals 15 residues. V dropped 1 base and J dropped 5; count of bases not matched to a gene: 0. Germline V gives CDR1 SGHTA, CDR2 FQGNSA. CDR3 nucleotides: TGTGCCAGCAGCTTAGGGACTAGCGGGAGGGACGAGCAGTACTTC. Translation: CASSLGTSGRDEQYF.